These 20 T cell receptor beta chains came from one sample sequenced in a study of a mutant IDH1 vaccine in newly diagnosed glioma. Time point reported: baseline, week 1 (first vaccination visit). Specified treatment: pre-vaccination baseline after standard-of-care therapy. The repertoire was sequenced with immunoSEQ multiplex PCR; TCRdb's copy has only in-frame clones and lacks some. The sample shows roughly 99,000 clones, about 87% of them seen only once. Sequences were derived from PBMCs, sampled from a glioma patient treated with radiotherapy, temozolomide or both. The receptors here all came from a woman between 45 and 60 years old with glioma.

The chain combines TRBV5-6 with TRBJ2-1; 14 bases match TRBD2. This CDR3 spans 19 amino acids. V lost 5 bases, J lost 1 base, and 11 bases stayed unmatched. The germline V gene has CDR1 SGHDT and CDR2 YYEEEE. CDR3: CASSLPGLAGEGSYNEQFF. The CDR3 DNA reads TGTGCCAGCAGTCTGCCGGGACTAGCGGGAGAAGGGTCCTACAATGAGCAGTTCTTC.

The gene calls are TRBV30 and TRBJ2-1; 8 bases align to TRBD1. Trimming took 0 bases from V and 4 from J; bases not matched to a gene: 5. Germline CDR1 GTSNPN, CDR2 SVGIG (reference sequence). The CDR3 loop spans 15 amino acids. CDR3 bases: TGTGCCTGGAGTGTACGGACAGGGAATTACAATGAGCAGTTCTTC. Translation gives CAWSVRTGNYNEQFF.

This chain connects TRBV7-9 to TRBJ1-4; D perhaps matches TRBD1 (5 bases). Trimming removed 6 bases from V and 11 bases from J, with 25 bases in between. From germline, CDR1 is SEHNR and CDR2 FQNEAQ (reference sequence). The CDR3 consists of 16 residues. This chain's CDR3 is CASRPNPDRGNSKLFF. In DNA form, the CDR3 reads TGTGCCAGCAGACCTAATCCTGACAGAGGAAATAGTAAACTGTTTTTT. Filled out from reference TRBV7-9 and TRBJ1-4, the complete variable domain reads DTGVSQNPRHKITKRGQNVTFRCDPISEHNRLYWYRQTLGQGPEFLTYFQNEAQLEKSRLLSDRFSAERPKGSFSTLEIQRTEQGDSAMYLCASRPNPDRGNSKLFFGSGTQLSVL.

This chain uses TRBV10-3 with TRBJ2-3; D gene ambiguous. There are 13 residues in the CDR3. Germline V gives CDR1 ENHRY, CDR2 SYGVKD. V was shortened by 8 bases and J by 1 base, with 10 bases between the two germline ends. CDR3 sequence reads: CAIGVIRTDTQYF. CDR3 in DNA: TGTGCCATCGGAGTCATTCGCACAGATACGCAGTATTTT.

The rearrangement links TRBV18 to TRBJ2-1, with TRBD1 identical over 7 bases. The length of the CDR3 is 15 residues. The germline V gene has CDR1 KGHSH and CDR2 LQKENI. V lost 6 bases, J lost 5 bases, and 10 bases stayed unmatched. The CDR3 coding sequence is TGTGCCAGCTCTTGGTCTCAGGGGGACAACAATGAGCAGTTCTTC. It yields the protein CASSWSQGDNNEQFF.

The chain links TRBV27 to TRBJ2-1; 8 nucleotides match TRBD1. The CDR3 contains 12 residues. The J segment lost 11 bases and the V segment lost 2 bases, leaving 2 bases of the junction unmatched. The germline CDR1 and CDR2 sequences are MNHEY and SMNVEV (reference sequence). The CDR3 protein is CASSLPRGQQFF. The CDR3 region has the DNA TGTGCCAGCAGTTTACCCAGGGGGCAGCAGTTCTTC.

The chain uses TRBV29-1 and TRBJ2-1, with D tentatively TRBD1 (6 bases). The CDR3 is 14 amino acids. Germline CDR1 is SQVTM and CDR2 is ANQGSEA. V gave up 7 bases and J gave up 0 bases, with 13 bases separating them. Here the CDR3 reads CSAIRGDSYNEQFF. CDR3 nucleotides: TGCAGCGCTATCAGGGGCGACTCCTACAATGAGCAGTTCTTC.

The chain uses TRBV6-5 and TRBJ1-3; D ambiguous. In germline, CDR1 is MNHEY, CDR2 SVGAGI. Trimming took 0 bases from V and 2 from J, leaving 11 bases between them. The CDR3 totals 16 residues. The CDR3 is CASSYSAAVTGNTIYF. The CDR3 region has the DNA TGTGCCAGCAGTTACTCGGCTGCAGTGACTGGAAACACCATATATTTT.

The rearrangement links TRBV10-1 to TRBJ2-4; the match to TRBD1 covers 9 bases. The CDR3 contains 14 residues. After removal of 0 bases from V and 9 bases from J, the junction contained 3 bases not matched to a gene. CDR1 and CDR2 from the germline V gene are WNHNN and SYGVQD (reference sequence). The CDR3 coding sequence is TGCGCCAGCAGTGAGTCCGGACAGGGGAGCATTCAGTACTTC. It translates to CASSESGQGSIQYF.

This clone showed up just once. The chain couples TRBV9 to TRBJ1-1; the match to TRBD1 covers 11 bases. Germline loops: CDR1 SGDLS, CDR2 YYNGEE. V dropped 6 bases and J dropped 1; count of bases not matched to a gene: 2. The CDR3 runs 14 residues. The CDR3 bases are TGTGCCAGCAACGGACAGGGGGCGAACACTGAAGCTTTCTTT. Amino acid sequence: CASNGQGANTEAFF. Using reference TRBV9 and TRBJ1-1 for the parts outside the CDR3, the full variable domain is DSGVTQTPKHLITATGQRVTLRCSPRSGDLSVYWYQQSLDQGLQFLIQYYNGEERAKGNILERFSAQQFPDLHSELNLSSLELGDSALYFCASNGQGANTEAFFGQGTRLTVV.

The DNA for the CDR3 is TGTGCCAGCAGCAAAGAGGAGAGTCGGGGGGCCAACGTCCTGACTTTC. Translating it yields CASSKEESRGANVLTF. The J gene is TRBJ2-6, the V gene TRBV21-1; the table's TRBD2 call for D was not verified on the DNA. TRBV21-1 is recorded as a pseudogene. This CDR3 region has 16 residues.

V is TRBV10-3 and J is TRBJ2-6; D unresolved. In germline, CDR1 is ENHRY, CDR2 SYGVKD. The V end lost 4 bases, the J end lost 4 bases, and 11 bases lay between the germline ends. The CDR3 extends over 15 amino acids. This CDR3 is CAISVGLGGANVLTF. DNA for the CDR3: TGTGCCATCAGTGTTGGCTTGGGGGGGGCCAACGTCCTGACTTTC.

The gene calls are TRBV10-3 and TRBJ2-7; D possibly uses TRBD1 or TRBD2 (5 bases each). Germline V gene data show CDR1 as ENHRY and CDR2 as SYGVKD. This CDR3 region has 15 residues. V was pared by 3 bases and J by 7 bases, with 19 bases between. CDR3 in DNA: TGTGCCATCAGTGATCCACTGGGGCTCCCGGGGGAGCAGTACTTC. Protein: CAISDPLGLPGEQYF.

V is TRBV11-2 and J is TRBJ2-7, with 9 bases matching TRBD2. Losses at the gene ends were 6 bases for V and 0 bases for J; bases not matched to a gene: 6. This CDR3 spans 15 amino acids. The germline gives CDR1 SGHAT, CDR2 FQNNGV. CDR3 sequence reads: CASRERLAASYEQYF. The CDR3 nucleotides read TGTGCCAGCAGGGAACGACTAGCGGCCTCCTACGAGCAGTACTTC. The full variable domain, with the rest looked up from reference TRBV11-2 and TRBJ2-7, is EAGVAQSPRYKIIEKRQSVAFWCNPISGHATLYWYQQILGQGPKLLIQFQNNGVVDDSQLPKDRFSAERLKGVDSTLKIQPAKLEDSAVYLCASRERLAASYEQYFGPGTRLTVT.

The chain employs TRBV9 and TRBJ2-1, with 7 bases identical to TRBD2. This CDR3 contains 15 residues. With 0 bases clipped from V and 8 bases from J, the junction kept 8 bases outside the gene matches. Germline loops: CDR1 SGDLS, CDR2 YYNGEE. DNA of the CDR3: TGTGCCAGCAGCGTAGATGTGGGAGGGCTAGATGAGCAGTTCTTC. Its translation: CASSVDVGGLDEQFF.

The J gene is TRBJ2-5, the V gene TRBV28; 9 bases match TRBD1. V dropped 9 bases and J dropped 2; count of bases not matched to a gene: 4. The CDR3 has 13 residues. The germline V gene encodes CDR1 MDHEN and CDR2 SYDVKM. The CDR3 DNA is TGTGCCAGTTATGGACAGGGGCAAGAGACCCAGTACTTC. This sequence encodes CASYGQGQETQYF.

CDR3 in amino acids: CASSPIGQGGHEAFF. CDR3 nucleotide sequence: TGTGCCAGCAGCCCCATTGGACAGGGGGGCCATGAAGCTTTCTTT. V gene TRBV6-5 combines with J gene TRBJ1-1, with 10 bases identical to TRBD1. V dropped 6 bases and J dropped 7; count of bases not matched to a gene: 11. CDR1 MNHEY and CDR2 SVGAGI come from the germline V gene. The CDR3 spans 15 residues.

This clone appeared a single time. The chain recombines TRBV6-5 with TRBJ1-3; unclear D gene. Between the trimmed V and J ends, which lost 0 bases and 0 bases, there was a span of 9 bases. CDR1 and CDR2 (germline): MNHEY, SVGAGI. There are 16 residues in the CDR3. DNA for the CDR3: TGTGCCAGCAGTTACTCGAAAGGCGCCTCTGGAAACACCATATATTTT. Translated: CASSYSKGASGNTIYF.

The chain joins TRBV30 to TRBJ2-5, with 14 bases fitting TRBD2. Looked up from germline, CDR1 is GTSNPN and CDR2 is SVGIG (reference sequence). The CDR3 loop spans 18 amino acids. Trimming removed 6 bases from V and 3 bases from J; junction bases left unmatched: 15. CDR3 sequence: CACDPGLAGAKGEETQYF. For the CDR3, the DNA is TGTGCCTGCGACCCGGGACTAGCGGGAGCCAAGGGGGAAGAGACCCAGTACTTC.

This clone was seen once. This sequence joins TRBV28 and TRBJ1-1; D remains ambiguous. This CDR3 has 18 amino acids. Per the germline V gene, CDR1 is MDHEN and CDR2 is SYDVKM. Trimming shortened V by 4 bases and J by 0 bases, and 21 bases separated the two germline ends. The DNA of the CDR3 is TGTGCCAGCAGTTCCCCTCGGGAGGCATACGACATGAACACTGAAGCTTTCTTT. This gives the protein CASSSPREAYDMNTEAFF.